This TCR beta chain was captured by sequencing in a study of kidney transplant recipient with SARS-CoV-2 infection. The V gene lost 5 bases and the J gene lost 8 bases, with 12 bases spanning the gap. This CDR3 is 12 amino acids long. Germline V gene data show CDR1 as SGHVS and CDR2 as FQNEAQ. MiXCR, run by TCRdb on the reads, gives a single entry per CDR3 protein. The table has some 220,000 distinct CDR3 sequences, more than 25% seen once. The sample holds a few counts of this clonotype. This TCR was sampled from a male patient between 25 and 39 years old who had COVID-19 and was a kidney transplant recipient. Some T cells may possibly be graft donor cells. The chain has TRBV7-8 and TRBJ1-1; D might be TRBD1 (5 bases). The sequencing used a blood sample, collected at baseline and between days 110 and 120 from a kidney transplant recipient. The DNA for the CDR3 is TGTGCCAGCAGCGTGACAGCTACCGAAGCTTTCTTT. Residues: CASSVTATEAFF.